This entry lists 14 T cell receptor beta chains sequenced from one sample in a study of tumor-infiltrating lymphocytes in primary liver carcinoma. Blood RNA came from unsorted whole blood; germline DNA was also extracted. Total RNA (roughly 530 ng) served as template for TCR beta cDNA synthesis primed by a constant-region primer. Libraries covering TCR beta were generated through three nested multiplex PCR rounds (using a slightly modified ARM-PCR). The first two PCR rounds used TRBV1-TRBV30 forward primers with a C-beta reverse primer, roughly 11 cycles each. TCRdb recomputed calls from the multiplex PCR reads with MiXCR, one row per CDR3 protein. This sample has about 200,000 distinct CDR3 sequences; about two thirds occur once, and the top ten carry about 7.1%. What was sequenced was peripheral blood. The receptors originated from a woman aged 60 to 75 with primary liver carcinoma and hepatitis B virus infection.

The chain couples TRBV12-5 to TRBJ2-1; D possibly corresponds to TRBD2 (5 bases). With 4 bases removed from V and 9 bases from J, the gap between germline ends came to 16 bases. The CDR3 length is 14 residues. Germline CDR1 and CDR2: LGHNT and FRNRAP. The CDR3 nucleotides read TGTGCTAGTGGTTGGCCAGCGAGGAGGAGTGAGCAGTTCTTC. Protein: CASGWPARRSEQFF.

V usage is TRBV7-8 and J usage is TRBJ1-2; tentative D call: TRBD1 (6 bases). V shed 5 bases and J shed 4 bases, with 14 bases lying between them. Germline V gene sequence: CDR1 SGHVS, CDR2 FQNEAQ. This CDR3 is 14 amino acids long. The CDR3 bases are TGTGCCAGCAGCCGTTCACAGGGACCCTATGGCTACACCTTC. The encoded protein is CASSRSQGPYGYTF.

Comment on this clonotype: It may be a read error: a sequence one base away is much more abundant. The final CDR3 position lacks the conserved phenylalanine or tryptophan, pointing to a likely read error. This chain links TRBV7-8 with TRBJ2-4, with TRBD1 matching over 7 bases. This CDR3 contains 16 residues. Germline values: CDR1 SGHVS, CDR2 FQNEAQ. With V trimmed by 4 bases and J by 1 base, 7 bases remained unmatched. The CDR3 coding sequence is TGTGCCAGCAGCTCTACAGGGGATGGGGCCAAAAACATTCAGTACTTG. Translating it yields CASSSTGDGAKNIQYL.

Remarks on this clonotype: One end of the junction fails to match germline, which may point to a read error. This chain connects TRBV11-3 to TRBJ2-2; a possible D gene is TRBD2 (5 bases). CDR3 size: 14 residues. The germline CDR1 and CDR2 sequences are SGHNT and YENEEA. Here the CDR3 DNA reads TGTACCAGCAGCTTATACAAGAACACCGGGGAGTTGCTTTTT. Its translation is CTSSLYKNTGELLF.

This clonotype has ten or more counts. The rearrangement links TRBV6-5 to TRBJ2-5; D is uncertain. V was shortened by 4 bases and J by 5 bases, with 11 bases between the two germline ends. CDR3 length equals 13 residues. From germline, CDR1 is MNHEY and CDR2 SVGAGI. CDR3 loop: CASSSGQPETQYF. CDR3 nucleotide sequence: TGTGCCAGCAGTTCCGGGCAGCCGGAGACCCAGTACTTC.

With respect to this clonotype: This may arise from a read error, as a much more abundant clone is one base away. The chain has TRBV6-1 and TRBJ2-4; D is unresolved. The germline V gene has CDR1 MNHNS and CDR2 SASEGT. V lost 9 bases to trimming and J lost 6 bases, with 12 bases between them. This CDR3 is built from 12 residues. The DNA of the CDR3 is TGTGCCAGTATGGGTTACTTAAACATTCAGTACTTC. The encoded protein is CASMGYLNIQYF.

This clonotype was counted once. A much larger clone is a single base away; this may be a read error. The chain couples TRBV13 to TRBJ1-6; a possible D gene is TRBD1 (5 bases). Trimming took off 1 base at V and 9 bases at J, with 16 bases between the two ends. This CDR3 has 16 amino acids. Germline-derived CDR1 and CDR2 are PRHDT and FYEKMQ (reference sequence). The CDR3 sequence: CASSLVMEGGASPLHF. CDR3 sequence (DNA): TGTGCCAGCAGCTTAGTTATGGAGGGCGGGGCTTCACCCCTCCACTTT.

CDR3 DNA: TGCGCCAGCAGCCTTATAGCGGGGGCCCAAAACGAGCAGTACTTC. Its translation: CASSLIAGAQNEQYF. V and J are TRBV5-1 and TRBJ2-7, with 9 bases matching TRBD2. The trim removed 4 bases at V and 5 bases at J, leaving 10 bases unmatched. CDR3 length equals 15 residues. The V gene's germline CDR1 is SGHRS and CDR2 YFSETQ. The variable domain in full, with the rest retrieved from reference TRBV5-1 and TRBJ2-7, is KAGVTQTPRYLIKTRGQQVTLSCSPISGHRSVSWYQQTPGQGLQFLFEYFSETQRNKGNFPGRFSGRQFSNSRSEMNVSTLELGDSALYLCASSLIAGAQNEQYFGPGTRLTVT.

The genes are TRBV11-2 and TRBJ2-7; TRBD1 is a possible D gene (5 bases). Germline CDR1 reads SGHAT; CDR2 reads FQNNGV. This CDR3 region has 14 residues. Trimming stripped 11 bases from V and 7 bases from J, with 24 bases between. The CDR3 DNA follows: TGTGCCGACAGCTTAGATCCGGGTGGGGTTGAGCAGTACTTC. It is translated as CADSLDPGGVEQYF.

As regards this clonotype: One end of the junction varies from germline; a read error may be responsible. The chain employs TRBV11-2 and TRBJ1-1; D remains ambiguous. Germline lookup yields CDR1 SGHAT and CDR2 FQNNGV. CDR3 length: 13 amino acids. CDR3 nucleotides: TGTGCCAGCAGCTTAGGCATGAACATTGAAGCTTTCTTT. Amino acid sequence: CASSLGMNIEAFF.

Here the CDR3 reads CASSLVPTVSSYNEQFF. The DNA of the CDR3 is TGTGCCAGCAGCTTAGTCCCGACAGTGAGCTCCTACAATGAGCAGTTCTTC. This chain joins TRBV11-2 and TRBJ2-1; tentatively, D is TRBD1 (5 bases). The CDR3 loop spans 17 amino acids. Germline values: CDR1 SGHAT, CDR2 FQNNGV. The V end lost 1 base, the J end lost 0 bases, and 13 bases lay between the germline ends.

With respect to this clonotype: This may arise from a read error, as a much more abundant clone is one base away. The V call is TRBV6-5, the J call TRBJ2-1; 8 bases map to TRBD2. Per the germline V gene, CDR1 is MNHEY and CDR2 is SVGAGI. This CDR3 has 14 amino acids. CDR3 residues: CASSGRAAYDEQFF. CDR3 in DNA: TGTGCCAGCTCCGGGAGGGCCGCCTACGATGAGCAGTTCTTC.

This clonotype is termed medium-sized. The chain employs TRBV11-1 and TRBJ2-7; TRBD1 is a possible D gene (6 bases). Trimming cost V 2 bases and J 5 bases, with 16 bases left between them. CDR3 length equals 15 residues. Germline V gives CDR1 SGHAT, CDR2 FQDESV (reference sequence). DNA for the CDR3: TGTGCCAGCAGCTTATTAACCACAGGGTCCGACGAGCAGTACTTC. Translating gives CASSLLTTGSDEQYF.

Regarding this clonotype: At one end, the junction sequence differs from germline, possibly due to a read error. The chain's CDR3 is CVSSFHGEGGEILFF. In DNA, the CDR3 is TGTGTCAGCAGTTTTCATGGGGAGGGGGGTGAAATACTGTTTTTT. The chain couples TRBV12-3 or TRBV12-4 to TRBJ1-4, with D perhaps matching TRBD1 (6 bases). This CDR3 is 15 amino acids long.